Listed below are T cell receptor beta chains from one sample, sequenced in a study of blood T cell repertoires in COVID-19. Sequencing used immunoSEQ multiplex PCR; TCRdb keeps in-frame clones, though not all of them. The sample has about 430,000 clones, roughly 88% seen once. Material: PBMCs or T cells enriched from blood (not recorded which). These receptors were obtained from a woman younger than 30 who had been exposed to COVID-19. Each CDR3 is given with its conserved first and last residue.

j_gene: TRBJ2-7
v_gene: TRBV28
CDR3aa: CASSFGEQYF

j_gene: TRBJ1-5
v_gene: TRBV19
CDR3aa: CATTDRARRQPQHF

j_gene: TRBJ1-1
v_gene: TRBV5-1
CDR3aa: CASSLGVEGTEAFF

j_gene: TRBJ1-5
v_gene: TRBV4-2
CDR3aa: CASSQDRTESNQPQHF

j_gene: TRBJ1-5
v_gene: TRBV18
CDR3aa: CASSPLTQGNQPQHF

j_gene: TRBJ1-5
v_gene: TRBV19
CDR3aa: CASSLADRTSGDQPQHF

j_gene: TRBJ2-5
v_gene: TRBV24-1
CDR3aa: CATSDPGRGEETQYF

j_gene: TRBJ2-7
v_gene: TRBV19
CDR3aa: CASSGSLYSGSGASYEQYF

j_gene: TRBJ2-1
v_gene: TRBV19
CDR3aa: CASSTSGSNEQFF

j_gene: TRBJ1-3
v_gene: TRBV2
CDR3aa: CASKGFGNTIYF

j_gene: TRBJ1-1
v_gene: TRBV3-1/TRBV3-2
CDR3aa: CASSRPTGPNTEAFF

j_gene: TRBJ2-3
v_gene: TRBV7-3
CDR3aa: CASSLNSRRGAPDTQYF

j_gene: TRBJ2-7
v_gene: TRBV19
CDR3aa: CASRDTQSTYEQYF

j_gene: TRBJ2-4
v_gene: TRBV12-2
CDR3aa: CASRPLGQKNIQYF

j_gene: TRBJ2-1
v_gene: TRBV28
CDR3aa: CASRDHPDRASYNEQFF

j_gene: TRBJ1-4
v_gene: TRBV2
CDR3aa: CASRRTEEKLFF

j_gene: TRBJ2-3
v_gene: TRBV20-1
CDR3aa: CSASLAAEQYF